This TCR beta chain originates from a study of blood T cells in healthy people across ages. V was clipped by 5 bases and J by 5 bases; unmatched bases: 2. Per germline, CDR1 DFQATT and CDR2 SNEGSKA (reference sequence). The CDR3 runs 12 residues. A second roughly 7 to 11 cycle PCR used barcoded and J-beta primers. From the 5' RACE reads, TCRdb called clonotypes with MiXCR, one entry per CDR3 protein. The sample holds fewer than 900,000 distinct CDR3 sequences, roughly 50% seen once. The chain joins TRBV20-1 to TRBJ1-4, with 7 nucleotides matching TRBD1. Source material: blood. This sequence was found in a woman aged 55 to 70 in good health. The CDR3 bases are TGCAGTGCTGAACAGGGGAATGAAAAACTGTTTTTT. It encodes CSAEQGNEKLFF.